The 14 T cell receptor beta chains below come from one sample, sequenced in a study of T-cell reconstitution after alpha-beta-depleted transplantation in children. Using unique molecular identifiers, the investigators prepared the TCRbeta library. TCRdb reprocessed the PCR reads via MiXCR and lists one record per CDR3 protein. The sample holds around 380,000 distinct CDR3 sequences, 9.5% to 13% seen once. The sample in question was PBMCs from the stem cell graft donor, obtained from the stem cell graft. Receptors originate from a human donor who donated a stem cell graft to a child with acute myeloid leukemia.

This chain connects TRBV20-1 to TRBJ2-3; D gene unclear. The germline V gene encodes CDR1 DFQATT and CDR2 SNEGSKA (reference sequence). CDR3 length equals 16 residues. The V end was cut by 0 bases, the J end by 4 bases, with 17 bases between. For the CDR3, the DNA is TGCAGTGCTAGAGATCTCCGGCGGACGGTGGCAGATACGCAGTATTTT. Its protein product is CSARDLRRTVADTQYF.

This clonotype has a handful of counts. The J gene is TRBJ1-3, the V gene TRBV30; tentatively, D is TRBD1 (5 bases). CDR1 and CDR2 from the germline V gene are GTSNPN and SVGIG (reference sequence). With 4 bases removed from V and 0 bases from J, the gap between germline ends came to 13 bases. This CDR3 has 15 residues. The DNA for the CDR3 is TGTGCCTGGAAATTCGGGGCACTCTCTGGAAACACCATATATTTT. Translation gives CAWKFGALSGNTIYF.

The chain uses TRBV10-3 and TRBJ2-5, with 10 bases fitting TRBD2. With V trimmed by 6 bases and J by 2 bases, 3 bases remained unmatched. CDR3 length equals 14 residues. Germline values: CDR1 ENHRY, CDR2 SYGVKD. This chain's CDR3 is CAISTSGVQETQYF. In DNA form, the CDR3 reads TGTGCCATCAGCACTAGCGGGGTTCAAGAGACCCAGTACTTC.

The chain uses TRBV20-1 and TRBJ1-5; D gene uncertain. V was trimmed by 1 base and J by 3 bases, leaving 7 bases between them. The CDR3 is made up of 13 amino acids. Germline CDR1 reads DFQATT; CDR2 reads SNEGSKA (reference sequence). As DNA, the CDR3 is TGCAGTGCTAGAGGGTCAGTCAATCAGCCCCAGCATTTT. Translating gives CSARGSVNQPQHF.

As regards this clonotype: One end of the junction does not line up with germline, which may come from a read error. CDR3 protein: CASSSTGPGANGLTF. The CDR3 nucleotides read TGCGCCAGCAGCTCTACAGGGCCTGGGGCCAACGGCCTGACTTTC. V gene TRBV5-1 combines with J gene TRBJ2-6, with a weak D call TRBD1 (6 bases). This CDR3 has 15 amino acids. Germline CDR1 is SGHRS and CDR2 is YFSETQ. Full variable domain (rest looked up from reference TRBV5-1 and TRBJ2-6): KAGVTQTPRYLIKTRGQQVTLSCSPISGHRSVSWYQQTPGQGLQFLFEYFSETQRNKGNFPGRFSGRQFSNSRSEMNVSTLELGDSALYLCASSSTGPGANGLTFGAGSRLTVL.

This clonotype has more than one count but fewer than ten. This chain connects TRBV21-1 to TRBJ2-7; the D call TRBD1 from the table was never checked on the DNA. TRBV21-1 is a pseudogene segment. This CDR3 comprises 12 residues. CDR3 sequence (DNA): TGTGCCAGCAGAACGGGAACGAGCGAGCAGTACTTC. Its translation is CASRTGTSEQYF.

Only one count was recorded for this clonotype. The chain couples TRBV20-1 to TRBJ2-1; the match to TRBD2 covers 8 bases. The CDR3 extends over 14 amino acids. CDR1 and CDR2 (germline): DFQATT, SNEGSKA (reference sequence). V shed 5 bases and J 3 bases; nucleotides not matched to a gene: 6. CDR3 amino acids: CSALSGTNYNEQFF. In DNA form, the CDR3 reads TGCAGTGCTCTTAGCGGGACCAACTACAATGAGCAGTTCTTC.

This clonotype appeared a few times. The chain recombines TRBV7-8 with TRBJ2-7; D tentatively fits TRBD1 or TRBD2 (6 bases each). V dropped 5 bases and J dropped 7 bases, with 15 bases sitting between them. The germline V gene has CDR1 SGHVS and CDR2 FQNEAQ. The CDR3 spans 13 residues. This chain's CDR3 is CASSPRQAGEQYV. CDR3 DNA sequence: TGTGCCAGCAGCCCCAGACAGGCGGGAGAGCAGTACGTC.

The chain carries TRBV20-1 and TRBJ2-5, with D possibly TRBD2 on 5 matching bases. Germline CDR1 reads DFQATT; CDR2 reads SNEGSKA (reference sequence). The V end was cut by 0 bases, the J end by 1 base, with 18 bases between. This CDR3 has 17 amino acids. The CDR3 region has the DNA TGCAGTGCTAGAGATGGAGGTAGCGCGGTCCTCCAAGAGACCCAGTACTTC. This codes for CSARDGGSAVLQETQYF.

The V call is TRBV12-3 or TRBV12-4, the J call TRBJ2-2, with 14 bases aligning to TRBD2. V lost 6 bases and J lost 0; bases outside the gene matches: 3. CDR3 length: 17 residues. In nucleotides, the CDR3 is TGTGCCAGCAGCTGGACTAGCGGGGGGACGAACACCGGGGAGCTGTTTTTT. Its translation is CASSWTSGGTNTGELFF.

This chain connects TRBV5-6 to TRBJ1-5; 9 bases fit TRBD1. CDR1 SGHDT and CDR2 YYEEEE come from the germline V gene. Trimming cost V 4 bases and J 5 bases; bases outside gene matches: 10. The CDR3 contains 16 residues. The CDR3 protein is CASSGSGDRAYQPQHF. The CDR3 DNA reads TGTGCCAGCAGCGGGTCTGGGGACAGGGCGTATCAGCCCCAGCATTTT.

This clonotype was counted a few times. V usage is TRBV20-1 and J usage is TRBJ1-5, with D tentatively TRBD1 (5 bases). The CDR3 has 15 residues. V was clipped by 0 bases and J by 1 base, with 10 bases between them. Germline CDR1 DFQATT, CDR2 SNEGSKA (reference sequence). This chain's CDR3 is CSARDGRVSNQPQHF. The CDR3 bases are TGCAGTGCTAGAGATGGCAGGGTAAGCAATCAGCCCCAGCATTTT.

The chain carries TRBV4-3 and TRBJ2-3; 8 bases line up with TRBD2. The CDR3 spans 17 residues. CDR1 and CDR2 from the germline V gene are LGHNA and YSLEER. V lost 3 bases and J lost 1; bases outside the gene matches: 9. The CDR3 DNA follows: TGCGCCAGCAGCCAGGGGCGGGGGGCGCGAGGCACAGATACGCAGTATTTT. Amino acids: CASSQGRGARGTDTQYF.

The chain combines TRBV5-4 with TRBJ1-4; D is unresolved. The CDR3 spans 15 residues. Per germline, CDR1 SGHNT and CDR2 YYREEE (reference sequence). The ends were cut back, 1 base at V and 3 bases at J, with 10 bases in the middle. The CDR3 protein is CASSLSPIPNEKLFF. The CDR3 bases are TGTGCCAGCAGCTTGTCCCCCATCCCTAATGAAAAACTGTTTTTT.